This T cell receptor beta chain was sequenced during a study of CD8 T cells in Susac syndrome. Random hexamers were used to reverse transcribe an amount of roughly 0.45 to 1 ug RNA. Amplification of TCR beta CDR3 spanned 54 Vbeta and 13 Jbeta via immunoSEQ multiplex PCR. TCRdb fed the immunoSEQ multiplex PCR reads into MiXCR, producing one record per CDR3 protein. The table has about 200,000 distinct CDR3 sequences, more than 85% seen once. Sequencing of TCR beta was carried out in blood CD8+ and CD4+ T cells. Negative isolation was used for CD8+ and CD4+ T cells and FACS enrichment for TEMRA cells. In the case of this clonotype: The antigen is not known.

Study outcomes and limitations: The authors acknowledged that the study's TCR sequencing and HLA analysis involved relatively few individuals.

Trimming stripped 3 bases from V and 5 bases from J, with 6 bases between. This CDR3 is built from 11 residues. Germline CDR1 SGHRS, CDR2 YFSETQ. This TCR was recovered from a human donor with multiple sclerosis. The sample taken for sequencing was CD8+ T cells from PBMCs. The gene calls are TRBV5-1 and TRBJ2-7; no reliable D call. The CDR3 loop reads CASSSSNEQYF. The CDR3 DNA reads TGCGCCAGCAGCTCGAGCAACGAGCAGTACTTC. The full variable domain, rest sourced from reference TRBV5-1 and TRBJ2-7, is KAGVTQTPRYLIKTRGQQVTLSCSPISGHRSVSWYQQTPGQGLQFLFEYFSETQRNKGNFPGRFSGRQFSNSRSEMNVSTLELGDSALYLCASSSSNEQYFGPGTRLTVT.